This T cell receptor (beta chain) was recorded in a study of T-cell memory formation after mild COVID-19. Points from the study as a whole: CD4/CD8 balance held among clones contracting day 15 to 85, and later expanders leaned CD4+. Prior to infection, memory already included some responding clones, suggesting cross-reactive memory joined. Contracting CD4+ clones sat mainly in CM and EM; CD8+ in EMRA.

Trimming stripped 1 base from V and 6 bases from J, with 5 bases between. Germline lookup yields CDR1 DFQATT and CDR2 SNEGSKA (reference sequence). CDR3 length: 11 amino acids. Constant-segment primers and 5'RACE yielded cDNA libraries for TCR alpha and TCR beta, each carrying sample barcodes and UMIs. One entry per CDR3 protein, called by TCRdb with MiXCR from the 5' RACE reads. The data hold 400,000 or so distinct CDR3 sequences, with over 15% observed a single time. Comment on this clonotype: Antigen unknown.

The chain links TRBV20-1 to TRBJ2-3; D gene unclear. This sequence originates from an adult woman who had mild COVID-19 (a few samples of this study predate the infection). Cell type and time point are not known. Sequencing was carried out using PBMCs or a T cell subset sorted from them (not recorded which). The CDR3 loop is CSARGVDTQYF. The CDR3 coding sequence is TGCAGTGCTAGAGGGGTGGATACGCAGTATTTT.